A selection of T cell receptor beta chains follows, all from one sample in a study of OX40 agonist ivuxolimab in advanced cancers. Here immunoSEQ multiplex PCR was the method, and the copy in TCRdb shows in-frame clones only, minus some. The sample comprises 60,000 to 90,000 clones, over 70% of which are singletons, and around 0.8% rests with the top ten. Here the sequenced sample was CD4+ or CD8+ T cells sorted from blood, taken in a trial of the OX40 agonist ivuxolimab. These receptors were taken from an adult with an advanced solid tumor such as melanoma, head and neck, liver or kidney cancer. CDR3s include the opening cysteine and the closing phenylalanine or tryptophan. The D gene is left open where the match is weak. Only some rows state a clone size, as once, few, many or a class for expanded clones.

v_call	d_call	j_call	clone_size	cdr3_nt	cdr3_aa
TRBV27	NA	TRBJ1-2	NA	TGTGCCAGCAGTTTATCGGGCTATGGCTACACCTTC	CASSLSGYGYTF
TRBV5-4	NA	TRBJ1-1	once	TGTGCCAGCAGCTGGATGGGAGTTAACACTGAAGCTTTCTTT	CASSWMGVNTEAFF
TRBV2	NA	TRBJ1-3	NA	TGTGCCAGCAGTGAATTAAGGTTCTCTGGAAACACCATATATTTT	CASSELRFSGNTIYF
TRBV2	TRBD1	TRBJ1-2	NA	TGTGCCAGCACCTATAGGCGAAGGGGGCGTTGGGGCTACACCTTC	CASTYRRRGRWGYTF
TRBV2	NA	TRBJ1-2	NA	TGTGCCAGCAGTGAAGGGACGAAAGGGGGCTACACCTTC	CASSEGTKGGYTF
TRBV2	NA	TRBJ2-5	NA	TGTGCCAGCATCAAAGGGAGGCAAGAGACCCAGTACTTC	CASIKGRQETQYF
TRBV7-9	TRBD1	TRBJ2-7	NA	TGTGCCAGCAGCTTAAAGACAGGGAGCCCATACGAGCAGTACTTC	CASSLKTGSPYEQYF
TRBV5-1	NA	TRBJ2-7	NA	TGCGCCAGCAGCGGGGGGCTAGCGCGGGTTGACGAGCAGTACTTC	CASSGGLARVDEQYF
TRBV28	NA	TRBJ2-1	NA	TGTGCCAGCAAAAAAACCCGGACTATCTCCTACAATGAGCAGTTCTTC	CASKKTRTISYNEQFF
TRBV9	NA	TRBJ1-6	NA	TGTGCCAGCAGCGCGCAGCTCAGGAGTCCCCTCCACTTT	CASSAQLRSPLHF
TRBV6-7	NA	TRBJ2-5	once	TGTGCCAGCAGCCTCCCGGGCCCCGGTCAGACCCAGTACTTC	CASSLPGPGQTQYF
TRBV9	NA	TRBJ1-2	NA	TGTGCCAGCAGCGCCGGGGGCGGCTATGGCTACACCTTC	CASSAGGGYGYTF
TRBV6-4	TRBD1	TRBJ1-5	few	TGTGCCAGACTACAGGGGGCCCATCAGCCCCAGCATTTT	CARLQGAHQPQHF
TRBV5-4	TRBD1	TRBJ1-1	NA	TGTGCCAGCAGGCAAGGACAGGGGGCCGAAGCTTTCTTT	CASRQGQGAEAFF
TRBV11-3	NA	TRBJ1-2	NA	TGTGCCAGCAGCCCGATGGGGCAGGCAGAAGGCTACACCTTC	CASSPMGQAEGYTF
TRBV29-1	NA	TRBJ1-2	NA	TGCAGCGCGGGGGCTGGTGCTTATGGCTACACCTTC	CSAGAGAYGYTF
TRBV7-9	NA	TRBJ1-1	NA	TGTGCCAGCAGCTTAGCGCGGCCAGGGACTGAAGCTTTCTTT	CASSLARPGTEAFF
TRBV7-8	NA	TRBJ2-1	NA	TGTGCCAGCAGCTTAGAAAGGGCCTCCTACAATGAGCAGTTCTTC	CASSLERASYNEQFF
TRBV5-1	TRBD1	TRBJ2-7	NA	TGCGCCAGCAGCCAAGGGACAGGAGCCTACGAGCAGTACTTC	CASSQGTGAYEQYF
TRBV6-6	NA	TRBJ2-3	once	TGTGCCAGCAGTTACTCGTCCCCCCGCACAGATACGCAGTATTTT	CASSYSSPRTDTQYF
TRBV4-3	NA	TRBJ2-1	NA	TGCGCCAGCAGCCAGGACTACCTACTCTCCAATGAGCAGTTCTTC	CASSQDYLLSNEQFF
TRBV18	NA	TRBJ1-6	NA	TGTGCCAGCTCACCGTTGAACAGCGATTCACCCCTCCACTTT	CASSPLNSDSPLHF
TRBV6-1	NA	TRBJ1-1	NA	TGTGCCAGCAGCAATTGGGCCTTACGCACTGAAGCTTTCTTT	CASSNWALRTEAFF
TRBV5-6	NA	TRBJ2-7	NA	TGTGCCAGCACAGGGGGGAGCTACGAGCAGTACTTC	CASTGGSYEQYF
TRBV5-4	TRBD1	TRBJ2-7	NA	TGTGCCAGCAGCCCCGGACAGGGGGCTTACGAGCAGTACTTC	CASSPGQGAYEQYF
TRBV11-3	NA	TRBJ1-2	few	TGTGCCAGCAGCCAAACGGAGAGCCGCTATGGCTACACCTTC	CASSQTESRYGYTF
TRBV2	NA	TRBJ2-5	NA	TGTGCCAGCACTTCGACAGGTCAAGAGACCCAGTACTTC	CASTSTGQETQYF
TRBV5-5	TRBD1	TRBJ2-5	NA	TGTGCCAGCAGCCGCCCGGGACAGGGAAGAGAGACCCAGTACTTC	CASSRPGQGRETQYF
TRBV4-2	NA	TRBJ1-2	NA	TGTGCCAGCAGCCTGGACAGAGTTAACTATGGCTACACCTTC	CASSLDRVNYGYTF
TRBV5-6	TRBD1	TRBJ1-2	NA	TGTGCCAGCACCGCACAGGGGGCTTACTATGGCTACACCTTC	CASTAQGAYYGYTF
TRBV4-3	NA	TRBJ2-7	NA	TGCGCCAGCAGCCAAGAGGCGGGAAGTGAGCAGTACTTC	CASSQEAGSEQYF
TRBV19	NA	TRBJ1-2	NA	TGTGCCAGTTCCCGGTCTGAGGCGGCTACCATGGGCTACACCTTC	CASSRSEAATMGYTF
TRBV7-2	TRBD2	TRBJ2-1	NA	TGTGCCAGCAGCTTACAAGCGGGGGGGGGCAATGAGCAGTTCTTC	CASSLQAGGGNEQFF
TRBV18	NA	TRBJ2-7	NA	TGTGCCAGCTCACCTCTCCGGGGGTCAGGCTACGAGCAGTACTTC	CASSPLRGSGYEQYF
TRBV29-1	TRBD2	TRBJ2-1	NA	TGCAGCGTTGAAGGCGGGAGGGGGTCCCGGGGTGAGCAGTTCTTC	CSVEGGRGSRGEQFF
TRBV23-1	NA	TRBJ2-3	NA	TGCGCCAGCAGTCAACGACGGACCAGCACAGATACGCAGTATTTT	CASSQRRTSTDTQYF
TRBV6-5	NA	TRBJ1-1	NA	TGTGCCAGCAGTCGATCGGGGGTTACTGAAGCTTTCTTT	CASSRSGVTEAFF
TRBV6-5	NA	TRBJ2-7	NA	TGTGCCAGCAGTTATCGGTATGGGACCGAGCAGTACTTC	CASSYRYGTEQYF
TRBV29-1	TRBD1	TRBJ1-4	NA	TGCAGCGTGGGGACAGCGGCGTACGAAAAACTGTTTTTT	CSVGTAAYEKLFF
TRBV11-2	NA	TRBJ2-7	NA	TGTGCCAGCAGCGGGAAAGGGAAGGGCGAGCAGTACTTC	CASSGKGKGEQYF
TRBV15	NA	TRBJ2-1	NA	TGTGCCACCTCCCCGGGGGTACCTTTCTTAAGCTCCTACAATGAGCAGTTCTTC	CATSPGVPFLSSYNEQFF
TRBV28	NA	TRBJ1-5	once	TGTGCCAGCAGTTCAACGATGGGCAATCAGCCCCAGCATTTT	CASSSTMGNQPQHF
TRBV5-1	NA	TRBJ1-3	NA	TGCGCCAGCAGCTCCGACACCCACTCTGGAAACACCATATATTTT	CASSSDTHSGNTIYF
TRBV6-5	NA	TRBJ1-5	NA	TGTGCCAGCAGTTACAGTCGAGGCAATCAGCCCCAGCATTTT	CASSYSRGNQPQHF
TRBV5-1	TRBD2	TRBJ2-3	NA	TGCGCCAGCAGCCGTGCCGGGACTAGCGGGGGATCTGGTACAGATACGCAGTATTTT	CASSRAGTSGGSGTDTQYF
TRBV12-5	NA	TRBJ2-5	once	TGTGCTAGTGGTCAACGACTGGGGACCCAGTACTTC	CASGQRLGTQYF
TRBV6-5	NA	TRBJ1-1	NA	TGTGCCAGCAGTTACTCGAATACGGTGCCGGGGGCTGAAGCTTTCTTT	CASSYSNTVPGAEAFF
TRBV21-1	NA	TRBJ1-4	NA	TGTGCCACAGATTGGCCCCTCACCATTAATGAAAAACTGTTTTTT	CATDWPLTINEKLFF
TRBV4-1	NA	TRBJ2-7	NA	TGCGCCAGCAGCCAAGCTCTCCAGGGAACCTCCTACGAGCAGTACTTC	CASSQALQGTSYEQYF
TRBV19	NA	TRBJ2-7	NA	TGTGCCAGTAGTACCAAACAGGGCTACGAGCAGTACTTC	CASSTKQGYEQYF
TRBV28	NA	TRBJ1-6	NA	TGTGCCAGCAGTTTACCGGGACCTAATTCACCCCTCCACTTT	CASSLPGPNSPLHF
TRBV5-1	NA	TRBJ1-2	NA	TGCGCCAGCAGCCCTAGCCCTAGTTGGATCGCTAACTATGGCTACACCTTC	CASSPSPSWIANYGYTF
TRBV7-6	TRBD2	TRBJ2-2	NA	TGTGCCAGCAGCAGAAGCGGGGGGAACACCGGGGAGCTGTTTTTT	CASSRSGGNTGELFF
TRBV11-3	NA	TRBJ1-1	NA	TGTGCCAGCAGCTTGCAGGAGAACACTGAAGCTTTCTTT	CASSLQENTEAFF